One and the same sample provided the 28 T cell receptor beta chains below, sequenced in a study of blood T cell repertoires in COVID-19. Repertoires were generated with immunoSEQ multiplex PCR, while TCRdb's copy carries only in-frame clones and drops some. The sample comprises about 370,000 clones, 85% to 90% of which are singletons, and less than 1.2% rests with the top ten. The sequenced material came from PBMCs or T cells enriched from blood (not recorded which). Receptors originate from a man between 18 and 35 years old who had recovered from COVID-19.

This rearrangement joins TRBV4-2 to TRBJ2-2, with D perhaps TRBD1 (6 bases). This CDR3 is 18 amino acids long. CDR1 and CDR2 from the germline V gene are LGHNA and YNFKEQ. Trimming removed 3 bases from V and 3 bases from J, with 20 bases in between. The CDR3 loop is CASSQRTLPGHYTGELFF. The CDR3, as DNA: TGTGCCAGCAGCCAGCGAACCCTTCCGGGACATTACACCGGGGAGCTGTTTTTT.

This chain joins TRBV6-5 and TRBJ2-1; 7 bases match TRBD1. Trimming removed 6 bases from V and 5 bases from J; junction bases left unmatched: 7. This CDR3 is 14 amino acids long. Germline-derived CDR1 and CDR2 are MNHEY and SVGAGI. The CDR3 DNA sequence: TGTGCCAGCAGCGCAGGGGGACGAAACAATGAGCAGTTCTTC. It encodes CASSAGGRNNEQFF.

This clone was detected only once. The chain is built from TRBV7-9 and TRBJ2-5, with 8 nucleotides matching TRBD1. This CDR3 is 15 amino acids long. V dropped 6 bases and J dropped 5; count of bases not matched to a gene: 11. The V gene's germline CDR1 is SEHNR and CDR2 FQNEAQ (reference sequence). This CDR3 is CASSTPDRVSETQYF. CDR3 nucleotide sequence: TGTGCCAGCAGTACCCCGGACAGGGTTTCTGAGACCCAGTACTTC.

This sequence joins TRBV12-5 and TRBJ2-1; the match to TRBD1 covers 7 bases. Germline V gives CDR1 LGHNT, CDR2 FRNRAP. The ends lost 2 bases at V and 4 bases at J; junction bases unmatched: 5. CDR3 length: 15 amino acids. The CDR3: CASGLTPGGYNEQFF. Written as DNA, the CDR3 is TGTGCTAGTGGTTTGACTCCAGGGGGTTACAATGAGCAGTTCTTC.

CDR3 in amino acids: CASSSRRGVPSNNEQFF. The DNA for the CDR3 is TGTGCCAGTAGTTCTAGACGGGGGGTCCCTTCCAACAATGAGCAGTTCTTC. The chain recombines TRBV19 with TRBJ2-1; TRBD2 agrees at 7 bases. With V trimmed by 5 bases and J by 5 bases, 15 bases remained unmatched. CDR3 length: 17 amino acids. The germline V gene has CDR1 LNHDA and CDR2 SQIVND (reference sequence).

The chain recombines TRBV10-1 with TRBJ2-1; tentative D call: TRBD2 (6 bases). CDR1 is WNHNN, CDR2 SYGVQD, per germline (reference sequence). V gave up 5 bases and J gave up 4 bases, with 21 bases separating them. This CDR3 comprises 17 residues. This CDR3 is CASSRSPLAGTYNEQFF. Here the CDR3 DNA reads TGCGCCAGCAGTCGCTCCCCCCTCGCCGGGACTTACAATGAGCAGTTCTTC.

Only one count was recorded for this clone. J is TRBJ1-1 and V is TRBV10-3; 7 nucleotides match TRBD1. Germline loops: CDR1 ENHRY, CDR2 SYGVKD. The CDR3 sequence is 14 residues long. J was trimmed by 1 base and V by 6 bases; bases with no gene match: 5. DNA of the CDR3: TGTGCCATCAGCCGGACAGGTAGGAACACTGAAGCTTTCTTT. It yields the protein CAISRTGRNTEAFF.

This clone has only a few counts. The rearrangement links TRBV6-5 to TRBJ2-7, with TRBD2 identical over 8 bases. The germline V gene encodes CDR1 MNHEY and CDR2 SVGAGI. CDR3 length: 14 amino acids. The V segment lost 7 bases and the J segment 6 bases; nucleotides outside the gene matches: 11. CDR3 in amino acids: CASTAPATSGEQYF. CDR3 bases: TGTGCCAGCACCGCGCCTGCCACTAGCGGCGAGCAGTACTTC.

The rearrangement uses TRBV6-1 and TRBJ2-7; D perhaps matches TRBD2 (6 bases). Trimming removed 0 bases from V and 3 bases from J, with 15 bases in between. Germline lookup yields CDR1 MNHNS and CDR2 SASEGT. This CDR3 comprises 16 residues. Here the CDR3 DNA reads TGTGCCAGCAGTGAAGCGCGGGACGGAGGATTCTACGAGCAGTACTTC. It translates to CASSEARDGGFYEQYF.

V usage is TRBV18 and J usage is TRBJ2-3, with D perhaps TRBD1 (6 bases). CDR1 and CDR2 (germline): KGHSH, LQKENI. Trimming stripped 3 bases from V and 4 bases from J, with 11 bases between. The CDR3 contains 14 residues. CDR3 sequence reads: CASSPVQGADTQYF. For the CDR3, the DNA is TGTGCCAGCTCACCCGTACAGGGAGCAGATACGCAGTATTTT.

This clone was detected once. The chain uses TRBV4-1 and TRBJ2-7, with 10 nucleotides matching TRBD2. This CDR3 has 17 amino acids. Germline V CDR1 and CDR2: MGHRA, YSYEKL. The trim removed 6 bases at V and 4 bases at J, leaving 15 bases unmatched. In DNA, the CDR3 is TGCGCCAGCAGTCAGAGAGGTTTAGCGGGGGGCCCGTACGAGCAGTACTTC. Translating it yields CASSQRGLAGGPYEQYF.

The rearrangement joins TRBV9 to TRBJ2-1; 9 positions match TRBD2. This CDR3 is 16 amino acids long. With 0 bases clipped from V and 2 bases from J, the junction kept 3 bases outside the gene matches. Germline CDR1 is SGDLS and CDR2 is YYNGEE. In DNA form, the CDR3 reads TGTGCCAGCAGCGTAGGGGCGGGAGGGCCCTACAATGAGCAGTTCTTC. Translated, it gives CASSVGAGGPYNEQFF.

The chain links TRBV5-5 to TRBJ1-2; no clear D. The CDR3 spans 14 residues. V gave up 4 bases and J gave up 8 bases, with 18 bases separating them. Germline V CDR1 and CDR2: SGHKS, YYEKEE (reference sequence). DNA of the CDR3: TGTGCCAGCAGCCCGTCATCGGAGTTCGGAGGCTACACCTTC. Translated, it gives CASSPSSEFGGYTF.

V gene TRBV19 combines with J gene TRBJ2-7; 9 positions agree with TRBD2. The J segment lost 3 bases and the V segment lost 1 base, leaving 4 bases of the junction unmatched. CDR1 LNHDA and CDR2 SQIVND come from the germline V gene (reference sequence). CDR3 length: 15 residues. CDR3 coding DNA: TGTGCCAGTAGTATAGGAGGACTAGCGAGCTACGAGCAGTACTTC. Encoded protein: CASSIGGLASYEQYF.

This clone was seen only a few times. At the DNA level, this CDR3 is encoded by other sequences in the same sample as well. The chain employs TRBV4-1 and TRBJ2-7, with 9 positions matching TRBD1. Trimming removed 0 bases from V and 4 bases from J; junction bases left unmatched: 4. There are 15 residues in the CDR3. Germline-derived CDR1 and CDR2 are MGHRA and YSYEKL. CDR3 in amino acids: CASSQEGQGNYEQYF. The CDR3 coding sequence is TGCGCCAGCAGCCAAGAGGGACAGGGTAATTACGAGCAGTACTTC.

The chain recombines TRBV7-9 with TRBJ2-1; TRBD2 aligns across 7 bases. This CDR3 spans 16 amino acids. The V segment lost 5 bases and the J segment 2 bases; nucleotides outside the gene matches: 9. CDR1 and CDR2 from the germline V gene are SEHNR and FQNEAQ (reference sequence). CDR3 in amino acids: CASSASSSGAYNEQFF. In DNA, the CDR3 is TGTGCCAGCAGCGCGTCGTCCAGCGGGGCCTACAATGAGCAGTTCTTC.

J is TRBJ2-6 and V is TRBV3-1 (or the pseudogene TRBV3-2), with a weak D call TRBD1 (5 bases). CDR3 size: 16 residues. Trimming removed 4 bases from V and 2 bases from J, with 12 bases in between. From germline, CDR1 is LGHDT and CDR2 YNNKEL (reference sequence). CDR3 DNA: TGTGCCAGCAGCCCCTGGGGCCAAACTGGGGCCAACGTCCTGACTTTC. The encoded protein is CASSPWGQTGANVLTF.

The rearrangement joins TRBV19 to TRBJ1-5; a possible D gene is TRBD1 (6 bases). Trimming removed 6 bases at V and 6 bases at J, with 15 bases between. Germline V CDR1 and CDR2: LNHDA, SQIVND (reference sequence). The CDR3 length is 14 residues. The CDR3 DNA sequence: TGTGCCAGTAGCTATACAGGGAGCGGTCAGCCCCAGCATTTT. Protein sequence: CASSYTGSGQPQHF.

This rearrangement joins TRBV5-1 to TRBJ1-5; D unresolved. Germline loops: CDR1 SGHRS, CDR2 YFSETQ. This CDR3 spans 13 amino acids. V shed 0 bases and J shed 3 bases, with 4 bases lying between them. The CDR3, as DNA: TGCGCCAGCAGCTTGGGACTCAATCAGCCCCAGCATTTT. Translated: CASSLGLNQPQHF.

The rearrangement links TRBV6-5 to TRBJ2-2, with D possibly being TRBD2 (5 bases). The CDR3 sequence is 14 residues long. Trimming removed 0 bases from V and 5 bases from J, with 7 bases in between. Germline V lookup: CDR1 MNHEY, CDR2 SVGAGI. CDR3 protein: CASSYSRRTGELFF. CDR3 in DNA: TGTGCCAGCAGTTACTCTAGGAGGACCGGGGAGCTGTTTTTT.

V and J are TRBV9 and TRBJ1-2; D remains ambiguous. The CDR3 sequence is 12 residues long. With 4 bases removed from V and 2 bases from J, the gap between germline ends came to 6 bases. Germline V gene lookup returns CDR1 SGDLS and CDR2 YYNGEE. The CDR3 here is CASSLSNYGYTF. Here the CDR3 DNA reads TGTGCCAGCAGCCTAAGCAACTATGGCTACACCTTC.

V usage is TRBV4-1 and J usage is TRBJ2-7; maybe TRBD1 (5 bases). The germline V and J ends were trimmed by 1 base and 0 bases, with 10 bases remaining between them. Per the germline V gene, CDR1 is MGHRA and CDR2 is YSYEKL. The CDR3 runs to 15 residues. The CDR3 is CASSQGQYSSYEQYF. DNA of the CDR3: TGCGCCAGCAGCCAAGGACAGTACAGCTCCTACGAGCAGTACTTC.

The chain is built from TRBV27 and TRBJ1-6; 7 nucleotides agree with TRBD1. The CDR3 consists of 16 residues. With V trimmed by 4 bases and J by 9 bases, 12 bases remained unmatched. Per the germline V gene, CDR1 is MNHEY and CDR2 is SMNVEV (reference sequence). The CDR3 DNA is TGTGCCAGCAGTTCGCTGGGACGACCAGGGGGTTCACCCCTCCACTTT. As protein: CASSSLGRPGGSPLHF.

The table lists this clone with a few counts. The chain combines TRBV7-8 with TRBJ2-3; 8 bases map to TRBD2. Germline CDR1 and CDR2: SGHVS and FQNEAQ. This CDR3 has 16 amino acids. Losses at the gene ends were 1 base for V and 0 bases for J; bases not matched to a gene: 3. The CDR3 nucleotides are TGTGCCAGCAGCTTAGACGGACTAGCTAGCACAGATACGCAGTATTTT. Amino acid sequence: CASSLDGLASTDTQYF. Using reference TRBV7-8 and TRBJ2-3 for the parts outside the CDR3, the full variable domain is GAGVSQSPRYKVAKRGQDVALRCDPISGHVSLFWYQQALGQGPEFLTYFQNEAQLDKSGLPSDRFFAERPEGSVSTLKIQRTQQEDSAVYLCASSLDGLASTDTQYFGPGTRLTVL.

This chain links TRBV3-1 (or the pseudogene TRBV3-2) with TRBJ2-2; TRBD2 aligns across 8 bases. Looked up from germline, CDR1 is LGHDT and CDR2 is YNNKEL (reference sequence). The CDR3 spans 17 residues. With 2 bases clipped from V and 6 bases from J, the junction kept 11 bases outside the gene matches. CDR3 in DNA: TGTGCCAGCAGCCAATGCCCCACTAGCGGCTTAGCCGGGGAGCTGTTTTTT. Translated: CASSQCPTSGLAGELFF.

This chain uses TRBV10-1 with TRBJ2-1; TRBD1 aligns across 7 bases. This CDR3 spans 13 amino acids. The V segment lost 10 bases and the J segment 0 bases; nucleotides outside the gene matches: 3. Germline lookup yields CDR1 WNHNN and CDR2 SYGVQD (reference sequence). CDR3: CATAGGSYNEQFF. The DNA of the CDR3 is TGCGCCACTGCAGGGGGCTCCTACAATGAGCAGTTCTTC.

The CDR3 loop reads CATSRDLAVGSYEQYF. CDR3 DNA sequence: TGTGCCACCAGCAGAGATCTGGCGGTCGGCTCCTACGAGCAGTACTTC. The chain uses TRBV15 and TRBJ2-7; unclear D gene. The V gene's germline CDR1 is LNHNV and CDR2 YYDKDF (reference sequence). The CDR3 consists of 16 residues. Trimming shortened V by 0 bases and J by 0 bases, and 12 bases separated the two germline ends.

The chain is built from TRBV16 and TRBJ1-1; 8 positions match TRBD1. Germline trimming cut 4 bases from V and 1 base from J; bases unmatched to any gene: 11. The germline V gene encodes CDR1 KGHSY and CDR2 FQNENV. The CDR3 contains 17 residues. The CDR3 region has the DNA TGTGCCAGCAGCCGTACTTTTTCAGGGGGCACGAACACTGAAGCTTTCTTT. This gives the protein CASSRTFSGGTNTEAFF.